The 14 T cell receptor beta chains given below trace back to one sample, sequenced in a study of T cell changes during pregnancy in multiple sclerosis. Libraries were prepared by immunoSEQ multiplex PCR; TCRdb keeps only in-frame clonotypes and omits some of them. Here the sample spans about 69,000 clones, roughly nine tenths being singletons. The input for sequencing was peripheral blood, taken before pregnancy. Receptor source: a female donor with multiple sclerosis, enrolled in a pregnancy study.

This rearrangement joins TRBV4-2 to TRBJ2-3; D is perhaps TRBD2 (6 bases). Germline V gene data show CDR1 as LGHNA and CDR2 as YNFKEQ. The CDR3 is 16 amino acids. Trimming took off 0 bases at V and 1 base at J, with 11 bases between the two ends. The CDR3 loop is CASSQDRGTGTDTQYF. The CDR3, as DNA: TGTGCCAGCAGCCAAGATCGCGGGACGGGCACAGATACGCAGTATTTT.

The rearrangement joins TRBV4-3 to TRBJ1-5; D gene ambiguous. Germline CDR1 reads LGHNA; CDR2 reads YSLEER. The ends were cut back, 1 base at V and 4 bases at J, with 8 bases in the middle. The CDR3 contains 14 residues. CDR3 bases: TGCGCCAGCAGCCAAGTAGTAAATAATCAGCCCCAGCATTTT. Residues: CASSQVVNNQPQHF.

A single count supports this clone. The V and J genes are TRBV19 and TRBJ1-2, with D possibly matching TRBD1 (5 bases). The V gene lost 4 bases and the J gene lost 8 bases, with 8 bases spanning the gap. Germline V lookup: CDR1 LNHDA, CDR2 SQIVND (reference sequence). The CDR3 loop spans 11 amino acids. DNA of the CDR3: TGTGCCAGTAGTACTAGGGGCGGCTACACCTTC. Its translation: CASSTRGGYTF.

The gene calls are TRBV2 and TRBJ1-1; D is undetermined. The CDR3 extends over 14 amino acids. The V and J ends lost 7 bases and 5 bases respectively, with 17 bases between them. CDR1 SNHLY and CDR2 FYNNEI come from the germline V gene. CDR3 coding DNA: TGTGCCAGCAACCTTGAGGGCCCCGGAACTGAAGCTTTCTTT. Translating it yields CASNLEGPGTEAFF.

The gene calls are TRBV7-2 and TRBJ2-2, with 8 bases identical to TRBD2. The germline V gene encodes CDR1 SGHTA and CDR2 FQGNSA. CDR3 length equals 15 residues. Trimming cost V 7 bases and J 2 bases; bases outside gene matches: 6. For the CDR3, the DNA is TGTGCCAGCAATATCGGGGGGGGAAACACCGGGGAGCTGTTTTTT. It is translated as CASNIGGGNTGELFF.

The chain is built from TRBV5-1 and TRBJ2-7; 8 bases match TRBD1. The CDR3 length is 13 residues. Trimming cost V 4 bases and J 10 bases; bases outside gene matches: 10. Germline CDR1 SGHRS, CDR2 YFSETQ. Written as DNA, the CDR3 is TGCGCCAGCAGCCCCGGGACAGGTGAGGGCCAGTACTTC. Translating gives CASSPGTGEGQYF.

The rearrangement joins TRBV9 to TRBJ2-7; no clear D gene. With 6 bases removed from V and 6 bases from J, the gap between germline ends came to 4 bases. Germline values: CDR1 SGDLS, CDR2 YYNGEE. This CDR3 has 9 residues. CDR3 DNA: TGTGCCAGCAATAGCGAGCAGTACTTC. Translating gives CASNSEQYF.

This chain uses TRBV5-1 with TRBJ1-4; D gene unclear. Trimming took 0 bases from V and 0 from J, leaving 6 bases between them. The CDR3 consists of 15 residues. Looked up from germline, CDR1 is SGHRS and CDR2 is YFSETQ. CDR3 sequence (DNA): TGCGCCAGCAGCTTGGTTTATGCAACTAATGAAAAACTGTTTTTT. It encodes CASSLVYATNEKLFF.

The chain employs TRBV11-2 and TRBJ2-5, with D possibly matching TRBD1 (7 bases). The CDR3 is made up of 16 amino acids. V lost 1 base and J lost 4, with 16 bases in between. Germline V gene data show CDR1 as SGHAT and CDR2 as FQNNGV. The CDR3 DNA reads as TGTGCCAGCAGCTTAGGAGCAGGGGGGTTATCAGAGACCCAGTACTTC. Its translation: CASSLGAGGLSETQYF.

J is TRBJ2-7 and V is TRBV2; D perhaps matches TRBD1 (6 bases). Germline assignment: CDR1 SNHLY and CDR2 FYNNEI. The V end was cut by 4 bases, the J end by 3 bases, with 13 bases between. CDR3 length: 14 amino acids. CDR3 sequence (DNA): TGTGCCAGCAGTGGGCAGGGGACCAGCTACGAGCAGTACTTC. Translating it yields CASSGQGTSYEQYF.

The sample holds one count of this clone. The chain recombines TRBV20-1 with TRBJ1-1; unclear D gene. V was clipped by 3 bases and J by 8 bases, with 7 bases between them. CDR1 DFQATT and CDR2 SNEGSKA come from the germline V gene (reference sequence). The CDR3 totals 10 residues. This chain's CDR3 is CSARAGEAFF. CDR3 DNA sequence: TGCAGTGCTAGGGCCGGGGAAGCTTTCTTT.

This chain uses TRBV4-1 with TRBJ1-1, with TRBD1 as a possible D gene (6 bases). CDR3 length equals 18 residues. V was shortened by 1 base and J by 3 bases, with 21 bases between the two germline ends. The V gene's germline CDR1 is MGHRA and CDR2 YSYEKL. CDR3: CASSQVDRSLMRDTEAFF. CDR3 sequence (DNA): TGCGCCAGCAGCCAAGTCGACAGGTCCCTAATGCGGGACACTGAAGCTTTCTTT.

This CDR3 reads CASTLRTRMRGYTF. The CDR3 region has the DNA TGTGCCAGTACCCTCAGGACACGGATGAGGGGCTACACCTTC. The chain carries TRBV19 and TRBJ1-2, with D possibly TRBD1 on 5 matching bases. V shed 7 bases and J shed 8 bases, with 20 bases lying between them. Germline lookup yields CDR1 LNHDA and CDR2 SQIVND (reference sequence). This CDR3 spans 14 amino acids. Variable domain in full (rest from reference TRBV19 and TRBJ1-2): DGGITQSPKYLFRKEGQNVTLSCEQNLNHDAMYWYRQDPGQGLRLIYYSQIVNDFQKGDIAEGYSVSREKKESFPLTVTSAQKNPTAFYLCASTLRTRMRGYTFGSGTRLTVV.

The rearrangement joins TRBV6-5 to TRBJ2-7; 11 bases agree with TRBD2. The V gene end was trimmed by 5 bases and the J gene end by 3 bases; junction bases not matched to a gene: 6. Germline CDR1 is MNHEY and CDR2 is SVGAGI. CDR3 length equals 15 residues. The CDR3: CASSLGTSGLYEQYF. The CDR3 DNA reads TGTGCCAGCAGTCTAGGGACTAGCGGACTCTACGAGCAGTACTTC.